The 32 T cell receptor beta chains listed next were all sequenced from one sample in a study of blood T cells in healthy people across ages. Then a second PCR, running about 7 to 11 cycles, was carried out with a sample-barcoded 5' primer and a J-beta primer mix. Using its own MiXCR run on the 5' RACE reads, TCRdb lists one record per CDR3 protein. Of approximately 800,000 distinct CDR3 sequences in the sample, approximately 24% were seen once. These sequences were also reported in another study, on T cells of mothers and their children.

Specimen: blood. Every receptor here comes from a boy aged 10-17 years in good health.

This clonotype was counted only a few times. Relative to the germline gene, one junction end is altered; a read error may explain this. V usage is TRBV10-3 and J usage is TRBJ2-2; TRBD1 aligns across 8 bases. The CDR3 is 15 residues long. Looked up from germline, CDR1 is ENHRY and CDR2 is SYGVKD. DNA of the CDR3: TGTGCCATCAGTCCGACAGGGGTTATCCCCGGGGAGCCGTTTTTT. Amino acids: CAISPTGVIPGEPFF.

This clonotype was observed a handful of times. This chain joins TRBV29-1 and TRBJ2-2; D is possibly TRBD1 (6 bases). Germline V CDR1 and CDR2: SQVTM, ANQGSEA. The CDR3 runs 14 residues. V was shortened by 6 bases and J by 5 bases, with 16 bases between the two germline ends. In DNA form, the CDR3 reads TGCAGCGTAAGGGGAACAGGGCTGACCGGGGAGCTGTTTTTT. Encoded protein: CSVRGTGLTGELFF.

This clonotype came up a few times. The chain links TRBV4-1 to TRBJ2-2; TRBD2 matches at 7 bases. The germline V gene has CDR1 MGHRA and CDR2 YSYEKL. This CDR3 has 17 amino acids. Trimming removed 1 base from V and 5 bases from J; junction bases left unmatched: 10. In nucleotides, the CDR3 is TGCGCCAGCAGCCAAGTCGGGAGCGGGGTGAAGACCGGGGAGCTGTTTTTT. It is translated as CASSQVGSGVKTGELFF.

This chain connects TRBV12-5 to TRBJ2-1, with no clear D. V dropped 5 bases and J dropped 0 bases, with 8 bases sitting between them. The CDR3 totals 14 residues. The germline CDR1 and CDR2 sequences are LGHNT and FRNRAP. The CDR3 is CASGTGVSYNEQFF. CDR3 nucleotide sequence: TGTGCTAGTGGTACTGGGGTCTCCTACAATGAGCAGTTCTTC.

This clonotype was counted between two and nine times. The chain is built from TRBV9 and TRBJ2-5, with a weak D call TRBD2 (6 bases). The CDR3 contains 14 residues. The V gene's germline CDR1 is SGDLS and CDR2 YYNGEE. Trimming pared 3 bases from V and 2 bases from J, leaving 11 bases between. This chain's CDR3 is CASSAPGTQETQYF. CDR3 DNA: TGTGCCAGCAGCGCGCCGGGGACTCAAGAGACCCAGTACTTC.

This clonotype was counted a few times. The V call is TRBV10-3, the J call TRBJ2-1; the match to TRBD2 covers 10 bases. The DNA end is more similar to TRBJ2-5, so the J call may be wrong. In germline, CDR1 is ENHRY, CDR2 SYGVKD. The CDR3 runs 16 residues. The CDR3 DNA sequence: TGTGCCATCAGTGATGCCCTAGCGGGGGATCAAGAGACCCAGTACTTC. Protein sequence: CAISDALAGDQETQYF.

The chain carries TRBV2 and TRBJ2-7; TRBD1 aligns across 10 bases. CDR1 and CDR2 (germline): SNHLY, FYNNEI. Trimming cost V 6 bases and J 2 bases; bases outside gene matches: 4. CDR3 size: 14 residues. This CDR3 reads CASRAGTGAYEQYF. The CDR3, as DNA: TGTGCCAGCAGAGCCGGGACAGGGGCCTACGAGCAGTACTTC.

The chain recombines TRBV12-3 or TRBV12-4 with TRBJ2-3; the match to TRBD2 covers 8 bases. This CDR3 contains 15 residues. The ends lost 7 bases at V and 3 bases at J; junction bases unmatched: 9. The CDR3 region has the DNA TGTGCCAGCAACCACCCTAGCGGGCGAACAGATACGCAGTATTTT. Its translation: CASNHPSGRTDTQYF.

The sample holds a few counts of this clonotype. The chain combines TRBV10-2 with TRBJ2-3; no firm D call. V lost 4 bases, J lost 2 bases, and 7 bases lay in between. The germline gives CDR1 WSHSY, CDR2 SAAADI. The CDR3 runs 13 residues. Written as DNA, the CDR3 is TGCGCCAGCAGTGTCGGACCCACAGATACGCAGTATTTT. It codes for CASSVGPTDTQYF.

Only a few counts were recorded for this clonotype. This sequence joins TRBV20-1 and TRBJ2-1; TRBD2 matches at 11 bases. The germline V gene has CDR1 DFQATT and CDR2 SNEGSKA (reference sequence). The length of the CDR3 is 14 residues. J gave up 4 bases and V 6 bases, and 5 bases lay outside the gene matches. The CDR3 DNA reads TGCAGTGCCCTGACTAGCGGGGAGTACAATGAGCAGTTCTTC. Encoded protein: CSALTSGEYNEQFF.

The J gene is TRBJ2-5, the V gene TRBV12-3 or TRBV12-4; 10 nucleotides line up with TRBD2. Trimming cost V 6 bases and J 4 bases; bases outside gene matches: 14. This CDR3 comprises 17 residues. CDR3 coding DNA: TGTGCCAGCAGCCCCGGGATTAGCGGGGGGCCGAGAGAGACCCAGTACTTC. This codes for CASSPGISGGPRETQYF.

There are a few counts of this clonotype. This chain joins TRBV28 and TRBJ2-5; possible D gene TRBD1, 5 bases. Germline V gives CDR1 MDHEN, CDR2 SYDVKM. The V end lost 6 bases, the J end lost 7 bases, and 9 bases lay between the germline ends. CDR3 length: 11 residues. CDR3 sequence: CASSTQGTQYF. The CDR3 bases are TGTGCCAGCAGCACTCAGGGGACCCAGTACTTC.

This clonotype was seen just once. The chain couples TRBV29-1 to TRBJ2-5, with TRBD2 matching over 7 bases. The better agreement between TRBJ2-1 and the DNA end casts doubt on the J call. CDR1 SQVTM and CDR2 ANQGSEA come from the germline V gene. This CDR3 contains 16 residues. CDR3 bases: TGCAGCGTTGAATTCCCGATGGCGGGAGCGTTAGATGAGCAGTTCTTC. It translates to CSVEFPMAGALDEQFF.

A few counts support this clonotype. The chain recombines TRBV3-1 with TRBJ1-6; 8 positions match TRBD1. The ends lost 4 bases at V and 8 bases at J; junction bases unmatched: 13. Germline assignment: CDR1 LGHDT and CDR2 YNNKEL (reference sequence). The CDR3 has 17 residues. CDR3 region: CASSRTSGQGAYSPLHF. The CDR3 DNA sequence: TGTGCCAGCAGCCGGACGTCCGGGCAGGGGGCTTATTCACCCCTCCACTTT.

This chain uses TRBV12-3 or TRBV12-4 with TRBJ1-6; 8 bases match TRBD1. Trimming cost V 6 bases and J 8 bases; bases outside gene matches: 9. This CDR3 is 15 amino acids long. In nucleotides, the CDR3 is TGTGCCAGCAGCTGGACAGGGTCCCTTTATTCACCCCTCCACTTT. Protein: CASSWTGSLYSPLHF.

This clonotype was picked up many times. The rearrangement uses TRBV11-2 and TRBJ2-7, with 10 bases lining up with TRBD2. The V gene's germline CDR1 is SGHAT and CDR2 FQNNGV. The CDR3 is made up of 15 amino acids. J gave up 3 bases and V 3 bases, and 5 bases lay outside the gene matches. DNA of the CDR3: TGTGCCAGCAGCTTGTCTAGCGGGGGACTCTACGAGCAGTACTTC. The encoded protein is CASSLSSGGLYEQYF.

This clonotype appeared a few times. V and J are TRBV12-3 or TRBV12-4 and TRBJ2-7; 8 bases map to TRBD1. Trimming took 5 bases from V and 3 from J; bases not matched to a gene: 9. CDR3 length: 15 residues. The CDR3 here is CASSPGQGQVYEQYF. DNA for the CDR3: TGTGCCAGCAGTCCCGGACAGGGTCAGGTCTACGAGCAGTACTTC.

This clonotype was detected ten times or more. V usage is TRBV5-1 and J usage is TRBJ2-7; the match to TRBD1 covers 8 bases. J gave up 5 bases and V 0 bases, and 1 base lay outside the gene matches. The CDR3 length is 13 residues. Germline CDR1 reads SGHRS; CDR2 reads YFSETQ. CDR3 protein: CASSLDRGDEQYF. The CDR3 region has the DNA TGCGCCAGCAGCTTGGACAGGGGGGACGAGCAGTACTTC.

This chain connects TRBV7-6 to TRBJ2-1; TRBD2 aligns across 10 bases. With the DNA end fitting TRBJ2-7 better, the J assignment may be wrong. The CDR3 spans 15 residues. From germline, CDR1 is SGHVS and CDR2 FNYEAQ. The CDR3 region is CASTSSTSGSYEQYF. The CDR3 nucleotides are TGTGCCAGCACATCCTCGACTAGCGGGTCCTACGAGCAGTACTTC.

This clonotype was picked up one time. V is TRBV11-2 and J is TRBJ2-3; tentatively, D is TRBD1 or TRBD2 (5 bases each). V was shortened by 1 base and J by 6 bases, with 11 bases between the two germline ends. Germline V gene lookup returns CDR1 SGHAT and CDR2 FQNNGV. The CDR3 is 14 residues long. The CDR3 sequence: CASSLGDLLDTQYF. The DNA for the CDR3 is TGTGCCAGCAGCTTAGGGGACCTTCTGGATACGCAGTATTTT.

In this sample, this clonotype turned up a few times. The chain has TRBV28 and TRBJ1-1; no clear D gene. The CDR3 contains 14 residues. The V and J ends lost 5 bases and 3 bases respectively, with 13 bases between them. Germline V gene data show CDR1 as MDHEN and CDR2 as SYDVKM. The CDR3 DNA reads TGTGCCAGCAGTCCGCGGGTCCTGGACACTGAAGCTTTCTTT. Amino acids: CASSPRVLDTEAFF.

There are a few counts of this clonotype. The chain has TRBV29-1 and TRBJ2-4, with D tentatively TRBD1 (5 bases). Germline loops: CDR1 SQVTM, CDR2 ANQGSEA. This CDR3 has 18 amino acids. Deletions cut 1 base from V and 1 base from J, with 20 bases between. DNA of the CDR3: TGCAGCGTTGAAGTAGGGGCCTGGCGGTGGTGGGCCAAAAACATTCAGTACTTC. Protein product: CSVEVGAWRWWAKNIQYF.

This clonotype was found many times. The rearrangement joins TRBV5-1 to TRBJ2-7; no reliable D call. The CDR3 has 15 residues. Germline V gene lookup returns CDR1 SGHRS and CDR2 YFSETQ. The ends were cut back, 0 bases at V and 0 bases at J, with 10 bases in the middle. The CDR3 DNA is TGCGCCAGCAGCTTGGCTGCCGGTCCCTCCTACGAGCAGTACTTC. Protein: CASSLAAGPSYEQYF.

The J gene is TRBJ2-3, the V gene TRBV27; 9 nucleotides match TRBD1. Germline CDR1 and CDR2: MNHEY and SMNVEV (reference sequence). This CDR3 comprises 18 residues. The junction had 10 bases not matched to a gene; V was cut back by 3 bases and J by 0 bases. CDR3 coding DNA: TGTGCCAGCAGTTTGATGGGACAGGGAGTTACTAGCACAGATACGCAGTATTTT. Protein product: CASSLMGQGVTSTDTQYF.

In its sample, this clonotype was seen a few times. The chain carries TRBV5-1 and TRBJ2-5; 7 positions agree with TRBD1. The CDR3 has 14 residues. The trim removed 3 bases at V and 5 bases at J, leaving 7 bases unmatched. CDR1 is SGHRS and CDR2 is YFSETQ in the germline V gene. The CDR3 protein is CASSSLDREETQYF. Here the CDR3 DNA reads TGCGCCAGCAGCTCCCTCGACAGGGAGGAGACCCAGTACTTC.

The V gene is TRBV6-5, the J gene TRBJ1-1; D perhaps matches TRBD1 (5 bases). In germline, CDR1 is MNHEY, CDR2 SVGAGI. The V gene lost 2 bases and the J gene lost 4 bases, with 8 bases spanning the gap. This CDR3 spans 13 amino acids. Here the CDR3 reads CASSYTDTTEAFF. DNA of the CDR3: TGTGCCAGCAGTTACACGGACACCACTGAAGCTTTCTTT.

The chain employs TRBV6-1 and TRBJ2-3; TRBD1 might be the D (6 bases). CDR1 and CDR2 (germline): MNHNS, SASEGT. The CDR3 sequence is 12 residues long. Trimming took off 7 bases at V and 5 bases at J, with 10 bases between the two ends. The CDR3 reads CASKGDGDTQYF. CDR3 sequence (DNA): TGTGCCAGCAAGGGGGATGGAGATACGCAGTATTTT.

This chain links TRBV20-1 with TRBJ2-3; 7 nucleotides agree with TRBD2. The V and J ends lost 6 bases and 6 bases, in that order; junction bases with no gene match: 9. The germline V gene encodes CDR1 DFQATT and CDR2 SNEGSKA (reference sequence). The CDR3 extends over 13 amino acids. The CDR3 loop is CSALSGVMDTQYF. CDR3 nucleotides: TGCAGTGCACTAAGCGGGGTGATGGATACGCAGTATTTT.

V usage is TRBV29-1 and J usage is TRBJ2-1; D not certain. The germline gives CDR1 SQVTM, CDR2 ANQGSEA. There are 11 residues in the CDR3. V gave up 3 bases and J gave up 3 bases, with 3 bases separating them. The CDR3 loop is CSVEFYNEQFF. The DNA for the CDR3 is TGCAGCGTTGAGTTCTACAATGAGCAGTTCTTC.

The chain has TRBV15 and TRBJ2-3; D not resolved. The V gene's germline CDR1 is LNHNV and CDR2 YYDKDF (reference sequence). The CDR3 extends over 14 amino acids. V was cut by 0 bases and J by 2 bases, with 6 bases left in between. The CDR3 nucleotides read TGTGCCACCAGCAGAGATCAAATCACAGATACGCAGTATTTT. It codes for CATSRDQITDTQYF. Based on the CDR3 plus reference TRBV15 and TRBJ2-3, the full variable domain is DAMVIQNPRYQVTQFGKPVTLSCSQTLNHNVMYWYQQKSSQAPKLLFHYYDKDFNNEADTPDNFQSRRPNTSFCFLDIRSPGLGDTAMYLCATSRDQITDTQYFGPGTRLTVL.

Comment on this clonotype: The junction and the germline gene differ at one end; a read error may be behind it. The J gene is TRBJ1-1, the V gene TRBV12-3 or TRBV12-4; tentative D call: TRBD1 (6 bases). This CDR3 comprises 12 residues. The CDR3, as DNA: TGTGCCACCACAGTCTTAGGGGGTACGCTCGTCTTT. Translating it yields CATTVLGGTLVF.

The gene calls are TRBV4-3 and TRBJ2-1; 8 positions match TRBD1. CDR1 is LGHNA, CDR2 YSLEER, per germline. Losses at the gene ends were 0 bases for V and 8 bases for J; bases not matched to a gene: 0. This CDR3 is 13 amino acids long. The CDR3 spells CASSQDRGHEQFF. The CDR3 DNA reads as TGCGCCAGCAGCCAAGACAGGGGGCATGAGCAGTTCTTC.